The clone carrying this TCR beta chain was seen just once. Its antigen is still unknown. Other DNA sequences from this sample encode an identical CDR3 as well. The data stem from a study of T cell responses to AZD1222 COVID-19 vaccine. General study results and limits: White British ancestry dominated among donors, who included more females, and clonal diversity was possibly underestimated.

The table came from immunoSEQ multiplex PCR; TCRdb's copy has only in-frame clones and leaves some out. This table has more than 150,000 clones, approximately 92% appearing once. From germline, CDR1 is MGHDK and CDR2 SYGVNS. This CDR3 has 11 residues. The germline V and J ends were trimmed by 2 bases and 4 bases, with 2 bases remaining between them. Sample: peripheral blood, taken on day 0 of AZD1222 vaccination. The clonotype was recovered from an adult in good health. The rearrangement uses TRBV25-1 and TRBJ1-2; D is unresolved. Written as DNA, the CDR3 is TGTGCCAGCAGTGAAACCTATGGCTACACCTTC. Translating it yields CASSETYGYTF.